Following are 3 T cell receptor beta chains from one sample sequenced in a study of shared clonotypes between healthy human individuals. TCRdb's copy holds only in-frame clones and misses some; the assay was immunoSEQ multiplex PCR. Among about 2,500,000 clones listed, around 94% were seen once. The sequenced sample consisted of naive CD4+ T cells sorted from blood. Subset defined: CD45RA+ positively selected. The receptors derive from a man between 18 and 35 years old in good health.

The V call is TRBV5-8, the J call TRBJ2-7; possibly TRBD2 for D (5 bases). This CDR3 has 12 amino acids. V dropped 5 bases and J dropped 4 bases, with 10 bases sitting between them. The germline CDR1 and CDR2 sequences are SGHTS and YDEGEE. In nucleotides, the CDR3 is TGTGCCAGCAGGCAAGCGGAGTACGAGCAGTACTTC. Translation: CASRQAEYEQYF.

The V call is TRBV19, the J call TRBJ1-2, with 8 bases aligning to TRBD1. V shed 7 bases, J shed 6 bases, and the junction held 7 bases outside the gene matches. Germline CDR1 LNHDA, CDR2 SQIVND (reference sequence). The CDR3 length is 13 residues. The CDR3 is CASTLTGVDGYTF. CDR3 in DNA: TGTGCCAGTACCCTGACAGGGGTTGATGGCTACACCTTC. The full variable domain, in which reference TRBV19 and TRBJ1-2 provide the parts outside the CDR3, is DGGITQSPKYLFRKEGQNVTLSCEQNLNHDAMYWYRQDPGQGLRLIYYSQIVNDFQKGDIAEGYSVSREKKESFPLTVTSAQKNPTAFYLCASTLTGVDGYTFGSGTRLTVV.

CDR3 in amino acids: CAIRAVLGETQYF. Here the CDR3 DNA reads TGTGCCATCAGAGCCGTACTCGGAGAGACCCAGTACTTC. V is TRBV10-3 and J is TRBJ2-5; D gene uncertain. The V gene's germline CDR1 is ENHRY and CDR2 SYGVKD. V was trimmed by 6 bases and J by 4 bases, leaving 12 bases between them. There are 13 residues in the CDR3.